This T cell receptor (beta chain) was documented in a study of T cells during gluten challenge in celiac disease (dated by TCRdb to 2016 to 2017). Context from the whole study: Paired single-cell TCR sequencing was carried out for several challenge participants in whom a significant rise in HLA-DQ:gluten tetramer-binding T cells was shown. Blood was collected at baseline, day 6 and day 14 of the challenge, whereas duodenal biopsies were collected at baseline and day 14. Single-cell libraries were sequenced paired-end 250 bp and bulk libraries paired-end 300 bp on the Illumina MiSeq. Here is what the overall study found, with its caveats: Clonal expansion rose on day 6, as shown by reduced sample-corrected Shannon diversity of circulating gluten-specific T cells. The circulating gluten-specific T cells hit their peak on day 6, and the day-6 repertoire seemed to be made up largely of expanded preexisting memory clonotypes. In 7 or 8 patients, about 11-44% of single-cell TCR-alpha/beta clonotypes seen at the latest time point had also been present at baseline, compared with 52-55% in the bulk data.

The library was produced with single-cell sequencing. The instrument was an Illumina MiSeq. Three nested PCRs using multiplexed primers that cover all TRA and TRB V genes were used to amplify paired single-cell TCR-alpha and TCR-beta sequences. Processing in the source paper ran as follows. Selected pRESTO steps were used to preprocess the reads, and IMGT/HighV-QUEST was used to assign V, D, J genes and CDR3 junctions. A single cell was kept only if the cell was a valid singleton with no more than three chains, each backed by 100 or more reads. Clonotypes were defined by identical paired TCR-alpha/beta nucleotide sequences, and cross-patient sharing of only roughly 0.2% indicated negligible cross-contamination. In samples with more than 20 cells, repertoire diversity was estimated using an undersampling-corrected Shannon index. TCRdb trimmed the raw reads at Q25, called clones with MiXCR and kept productive beta chains. Rows with one shared CDR3 protein collapse into an entry with the most common genes and DNA. For this entry, the V and J calls and clone size follow TCRdb and not the study's own pipeline. A total of 150 to 200 distinct CDR3 sequences appear in this sample, approximately 60% of them only once. The leading ten clones occupy 50% to 60% of the sample.

Treated celiac disease patients on a gluten-free diet underwent a 14-day oral dietary gluten challenge to study recall of gluten-specific T cells. Live lamina propria cells were gated as tetramer-binding CD3+ CD8- CD4+ T cells, excluding CD11c, CD14, CD15, CD19 and CD56 cells. An Aria II cell sorter was used to sort cells as single cells, and also in bulk when tetramer-positive cells were relatively plentiful. Several duodenal biopsies were taken from each challenged patient at baseline and on day 14. Biopsies were treated with EDTA to remove epithelium, digested with collagenase, homogenized and filtered to yield cryopreserved lamina propria cell suspensions. Thawed cells were stained with a pool of PE-conjugated HLA-DQ:gluten tetramers presenting immunodominant gluten epitopes before sorting of tetramer-binding CD4+ T cells. The CDR3 holds 14 amino acids from the cysteine to the phenylalanine. Here the CDR3 DNA is all that survives: 42 bases in frame from base 1. V loses 3 bases, J loses 9 bases, and the germline ends lie 15 bases apart. Via the germline V gene, CDR1 is SGHTA and CDR2 FQGTGA.

This clonotype is regarded as large (0.1 to 1%). No per-base quality is available; no much larger clone lies one base away. The sample consisted of gluten-specific CD4+ T cells sorted from the duodenum using tetramers, taken at baseline or on day 14 of gluten challenge (not recorded which). The chain is made from TRBV7-3 and TRBJ2-1, with no confident D gene call. This receptor was identified in a female donor with celiac disease. The CDR3 sequence is CASSFSPWVPEQFF. The nucleotide sequence is given as TGTGCCAGCAGCTTCTCGCCCTGGGTTCCTGAGCAGTTCTTC.